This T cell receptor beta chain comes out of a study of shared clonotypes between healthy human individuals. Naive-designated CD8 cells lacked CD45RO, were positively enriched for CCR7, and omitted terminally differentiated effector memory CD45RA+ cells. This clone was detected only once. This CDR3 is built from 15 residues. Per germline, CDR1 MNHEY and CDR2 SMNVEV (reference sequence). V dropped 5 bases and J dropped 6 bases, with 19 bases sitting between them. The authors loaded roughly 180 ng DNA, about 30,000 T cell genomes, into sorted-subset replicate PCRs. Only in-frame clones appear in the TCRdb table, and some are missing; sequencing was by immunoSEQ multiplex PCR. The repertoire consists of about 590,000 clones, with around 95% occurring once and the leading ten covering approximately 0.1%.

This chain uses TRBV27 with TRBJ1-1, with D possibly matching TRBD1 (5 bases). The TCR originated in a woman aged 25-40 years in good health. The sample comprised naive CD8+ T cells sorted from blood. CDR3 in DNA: TGTGCCAGCAGTCTGGGTGGGGGAAGCCTCGCTGAAGCTTTCTTT. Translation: CASSLGGGSLAEAFF.